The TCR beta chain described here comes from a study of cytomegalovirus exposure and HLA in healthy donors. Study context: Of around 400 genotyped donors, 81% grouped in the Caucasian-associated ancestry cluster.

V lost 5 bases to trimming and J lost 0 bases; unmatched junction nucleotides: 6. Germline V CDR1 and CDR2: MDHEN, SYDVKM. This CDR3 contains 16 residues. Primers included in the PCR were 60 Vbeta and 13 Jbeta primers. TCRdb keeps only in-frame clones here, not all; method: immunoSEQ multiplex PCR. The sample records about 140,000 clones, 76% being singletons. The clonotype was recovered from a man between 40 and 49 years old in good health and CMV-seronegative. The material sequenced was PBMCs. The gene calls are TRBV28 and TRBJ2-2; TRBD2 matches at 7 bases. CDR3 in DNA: TGTGCCAGCAGTGGGAGCGGGGCCTCGAACACCGGGGAGCTGTTTTTT. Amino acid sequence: CASSGSGASNTGELFF.